Listed below are T cell receptor beta chains from one sample, sequenced in a study of cytomegalovirus exposure and HLA in healthy donors. Assay used: immunoSEQ multiplex PCR; TCRdb lists only in-frame clones, some missing. The table has more than 150,000 clones, around 73% seen once. The sample comprised PBMCs. Receptor source: a male donor in good health and CMV-seronegative. The CDR3 runs from the conserved cysteine through the conserved F or W. D genes are given only for firm matches. Clone size is given for some rows only: seen once, a few or many times, or a class if the clone is expanded.

j_call,cdr3_length,d_call,v_call,clone_size,cdr3_aa,cdr3_nt
TRBJ2-7,14,TRBD2,TRBV28,.,CASKNSGSDYEQYF,TGTGCCAGCAAAAATAGCGGGAGTGACTACGAGCAGTACTTC
TRBJ2-1,14,TRBD2,TRBV2,few,CAINSGGAYNEQFF,TGTGCCATTAACAGCGGGGGGGCCTACAATGAGCAGTTCTTC
TRBJ2-1,17,TRBD2,TRBV7-8,few,CASSPASGLAGRGEQFF,TGTGCCAGCAGCCCAGCCTCTGGGCTAGCGGGGCGGGGCGAGCAGTTCTTC
TRBJ1-6,17,.,TRBV7-6,.,CASSLAQRGRDNSPLHF,TGTGCCAGCAGCTTAGCCCAGAGAGGGCGAGATAATTCACCCCTCCACTTT
TRBJ2-6,17,TRBD1,TRBV7-9,.,CASSSLRGRGGANVLTF,TGTGCCAGCAGCTCACTAAGGGGGCGCGGTGGGGCCAACGTCCTGACTTTC
TRBJ2-3,16,TRBD2,TRBV5-1,once,CASSPPQLAATDTQYF,TGCGCCAGCAGCCCCCCGCAACTAGCGGCCACAGATACGCAGTATTTT
TRBJ2-3,12,.,TRBV18,.,CASSSSTDTQYF,TGTGCCAGCTCTTCTAGCACAGATACGCAGTATTTT
TRBJ1-1,10,TRBD1,TRBV30,.,CALKTGVTFF,TGTGCCTTAAAAACAGGGGTAACTTTCTTT
TRBJ1-1,14,TRBD1,TRBV19,.,CASSIFGQGAEAFF,TGTGCCAGTAGTATCTTCGGACAGGGAGCTGAAGCTTTCTTT
TRBJ1-1,12,.,TRBV2,.,CARSQGMTEAFF,TGTGCCAGGTCACAGGGAATGACTGAAGCTTTCTTT
TRBJ2-3,14,TRBD2,TRBV10-3,.,CAISDLAGTDTQYF,TGTGCCATCAGCGACCTAGCGGGAACAGATACGCAGTATTTT
TRBJ1-1,13,TRBD1,TRBV7-2,.,CASSYTGGTEAFF,TGTGCCAGCAGCTACACAGGGGGCACTGAAGCTTTCTTT
TRBJ2-7,14,TRBD2,TRBV6-5,.,CASSVRGNPREQYF,TGTGCCAGCAGCGTGCGGGGGAACCCGAGGGAGCAGTACTTC
TRBJ1-4,13,TRBD1,TRBV6-6,.,CASSSAPPGQGFF,TGTGCCAGCAGTTCCGCCCCGCCGGGACAGGGGTTTTTT
TRBJ2-5,15,TRBD2,TRBV5-1,.,CASSLVAREGETQYF,TGCGCCAGCAGCTTGGTGGCTCGGGAGGGGGAGACCCAGTACTTC
TRBJ2-7,15,TRBD1,TRBV6-1,.,CASSGGPGGLYEQYF,TGTGCCAGCAGTGGCGGTCCAGGGGGCCTCTACGAGCAGTACTTC
TRBJ2-1,16,TRBD2,TRBV5-4,.,CASSLPLAGGFNEQFF,TGTGCCAGCAGCTTGCCACTAGCGGGAGGTTTTAATGAGCAGTTCTTC
TRBJ1-1,12,.,TRBV30,.,CAWNSLNTEAFF,TGTGCCTGGAACAGTCTGAACACTGAAGCTTTCTTT
TRBJ1-1,15,.,TRBV7-8,.,CASSLINQGNTEAFF,TGTGCCAGCAGCTTAATTAATCAGGGGAACACTGAAGCTTTCTTT
TRBJ2-1,15,.,TRBV28,.,CASSLDSSSYNEQFF,TGTGCCAGCAGTTTGGACAGCAGCTCCTACAATGAGCAGTTCTTC
TRBJ1-4,14,.,TRBV15,.,CATSPRTTNEKLFF,TGTGCCACCAGCCCCAGGACAACTAATGAAAAACTGTTTTTT
TRBJ1-2,15,.,TRBV12-5,.,CASGLGTAPNYGYTF,TGTGCTAGTGGTTTGGGGACAGCTCCTAACTATGGCTACACCTTC
TRBJ1-4,18,.,TRBV15,.,CATSRDWFETGNGEKLFF,TGTGCCACCAGCAGAGATTGGTTCGAAACAGGGAATGGTGAAAAACTGTTTTTT
TRBJ2-5,15,.,TRBV5-1,.,CASSSTPGYQETQYF,TGCGCCAGCAGCTCAACCCCGGGGTACCAAGAGACCCAGTACTTC
TRBJ1-5,13,TRBD1,TRBV2,once,CASAGGGNQPQHF,TGTGCCAGCGCAGGGGGCGGAAATCAGCCCCAGCATTTT
TRBJ2-1,13,.,TRBV6-1,.,CASSPQGYNEQFF,TGTGCCAGCAGTCCCCAGGGCTACAATGAGCAGTTCTTC
TRBJ2-4,17,.,TRBV13,.,CASSSRAGELAKNIQYF,TGTGCCAGCAGCTCAAGGGCTGGGGAGCTAGCCAAAAACATTCAGTACTTC
TRBJ1-1,14,.,TRBV10-3,.,CAISDGGQNTEAFF,TGTGCCATCAGTGATGGCGGACAGAACACTGAAGCTTTCTTT
TRBJ2-5,16,TRBD1,TRBV14,.,CASSQNPTGVRETQYF,TGTGCCAGCAGCCAGAACCCGACAGGGGTCAGGGAGACCCAGTACTTC
TRBJ2-5,12,.,TRBV2,few,CATSPRGETQYF,TGTGCCACCTCACCCAGGGGAGAGACCCAGTACTTC
TRBJ2-3,17,TRBD2,TRBV4-1,few,CASSQDVGGASTDTQYF,TGCGCCAGCAGCCAAGACGTCGGGGGGGCAAGCACAGATACGCAGTATTTT
TRBJ2-7,15,TRBD2,TRBV5-6,.,CASRLTSGLTYEQYF,TGTGCCAGCAGATTGACTAGCGGCCTAACCTACGAGCAGTACTTC
TRBJ2-4,13,TRBD2,TRBV11-2,.,CASSARTSDIQYF,TGTGCCAGCAGCGCGCGGACTAGTGACATTCAGTACTTC
TRBJ1-3,15,TRBD1,TRBV5-1,once,CASSVGQASGNTIYF,TGCGCCAGCAGCGTCGGACAGGCCTCTGGAAACACCATATATTTT
TRBJ2-1,15,.,TRBV6-5,.,CASSSGQGFNNEQFF,.
TRBJ2-1,15,.,TRBV7-2,.,CASSLSRGPENEQFF,TGTGCCAGCAGCTTAAGTCGAGGGCCGGAAAATGAGCAGTTCTTC
TRBJ2-3,13,.,TRBV12-5,.,CASGLVLADTQYF,TGTGCTAGTGGTTTGGTACTGGCAGATACGCAGTATTTT
TRBJ1-2,16,TRBD1,TRBV7-2,few,CASSAHRDRAFVGYTF,TGTGCCAGCAGCGCTCACCGGGACAGGGCTTTTGTCGGCTACACCTTC
TRBJ2-7,14,.,TRBV5-1,.,CASSPTTGSYEQYF,TGCGCCAGCAGCCCGACTACAGGGAGCTACGAGCAGTACTTC
TRBJ1-2,13,TRBD1,TRBV25-1,.,CASSGQGLYGYTF,TGTGCCAGCAGTGGACAGGGGCTCTATGGCTACACCTTC
TRBJ2-1,15,TRBD2,TRBV7-3,.,CASSSGLARTTWQFF,TGTGCCAGCAGCTCTGGACTAGCCCGGACCACCTGGCAGTTCTTC
TRBJ1-6,19,.,TRBV4-2,.,CASSQVGGRGSSYNSPLHF,TGTGCCAGCAGCCAAGTCGGAGGCCGGGGGAGCTCCTATAATTCACCCCTCCACTTT
TRBJ2-6,15,.,TRBV5-4,few,CASSFQGSGANGLTF,TGTGCCAGCAGCTTTCAGGGATCTGGGGCCAACGGCCTGACTTTC
TRBJ1-5,13,.,TRBV11-2,.,CASSPPGGQPQHF,TGTGCCAGCAGCCCCCCAGGCGGGCAGCCCCAGCATTTT
TRBJ1-1,12,.,TRBV30,.,CAWSVIFTEAFF,TGTGCCTGGAGTGTTATTTTCACTGAAGCTTTCTTT
TRBJ2-2,14,TRBD2,TRBV6-1,.,CASRILAGGGELFF,TGTGCCAGCAGGATACTAGCGGGAGGCGGGGAGCTGTTTTTT
TRBJ1-1,16,TRBD1,TRBV23-1,.,CASSQDRGDEHPEAFF,TGCGCCAGCAGTCAGGACAGGGGCGACGAACACCCTGAAGCTTTCTTT
TRBJ1-2,14,.,TRBV7-9,.,CASSLDGQANGYTF,TGTGCCAGCAGCTTAGATGGGCAGGCGAATGGCTACACCTTC
TRBJ2-5,13,.,TRBV7-6,.,CASSPRVSETQYF,TGTGCCAGCAGCCCCCGGGTATCAGAGACCCAGTACTTC
TRBJ1-5,14,TRBD1,TRBV5-1,.,CASRGQGPNQPQHF,TGCGCCAGCAGGGGACAGGGGCCCAATCAGCCCCAGCATTTT
TRBJ2-1,16,.,TRBV25-1,.,CASSDSGRLSYNEQFF,TGTGCCAGCAGTGATTCGGGGAGGTTATCCTACAATGAGCAGTTCTTC
TRBJ1-5,15,.,TRBV9,.,CASSVGSTGHQPQHF,TGTGCCAGCAGCGTAGGGTCAACAGGGCATCAGCCCCAGCATTTT
TRBJ2-7,16,TRBD2,TRBV9,.,CASSATPSGSVYEQYF,TGTGCCAGCAGCGCCACTCCTAGCGGGAGTGTGTACGAGCAGTACTTC
TRBJ2-1,16,TRBD2,TRBV4-3,.,CASSQTLAGGYNEQFF,TGCGCCAGCAGCCAGACACTAGCGGGAGGCTACAATGAGCAGTTCTTC
TRBJ1-2,14,TRBD1,TRBV30,.,CAWSAGTGGRGYTF,TGTGCCTGGAGCGCAGGGACAGGGGGCCGAGGCTACACCTTC
TRBJ1-1,14,TRBD1,TRBV2,.,CASSVTGRRAEAFF,TGTGCCAGCAGTGTGACAGGGCGTAGGGCTGAAGCTTTCTTT
TRBJ1-1,14,.,TRBV27,.,CASSYQGSNTEAFF,TGTGCCAGCAGTTATCAGGGGTCGAACACTGAAGCTTTCTTT